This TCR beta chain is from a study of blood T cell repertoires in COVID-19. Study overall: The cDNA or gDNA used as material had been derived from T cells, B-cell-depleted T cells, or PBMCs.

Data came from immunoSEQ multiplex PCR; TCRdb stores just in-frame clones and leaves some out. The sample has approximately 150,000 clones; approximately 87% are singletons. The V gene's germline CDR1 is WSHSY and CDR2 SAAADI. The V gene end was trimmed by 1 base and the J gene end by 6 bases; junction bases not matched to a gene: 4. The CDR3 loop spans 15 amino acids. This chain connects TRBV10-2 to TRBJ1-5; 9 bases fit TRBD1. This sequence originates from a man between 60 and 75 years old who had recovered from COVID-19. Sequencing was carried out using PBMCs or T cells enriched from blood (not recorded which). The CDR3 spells CASSELGTGPQPQHF. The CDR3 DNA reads TGCGCCAGCAGTGAGTTAGGGACAGGGCCTCAGCCCCAGCATTTT.